This T cell receptor beta chain was documented in a study of monozygotic twins with inflammatory bowel disease. The study, taken as a whole, reports: Inverse Simpson values showed less TCRbeta diversity in IBD patients than in their healthy co-twins. The data gave no support to a single strong IBD-associated signal or clonotype.

Molecular identifiers with 6-nucleotide sample barcodes were added during cDNA synthesis via template switching. No DNA is given; TCRdb re-called the 5' RACE reads and lists each CDR3 protein once. The sample table includes around 230,000 distinct CDR3 sequences. The authors isolated total RNA from whole blood without sorting T cells. As for this clonotype: No antigen is known for it.

The sequenced sample was blood. The sequence derives from a human donor with ulcerative colitis or Crohn's disease, or a healthy co-twin of an affected twin (not recorded which).

The CDR3 protein is CASREGYNYGYTF. The chain combines TRBV6-5 with TRBJ1-2. Per germline, CDR1 MNHEY and CDR2 SVGAGI. The CDR3 totals 13 residues.